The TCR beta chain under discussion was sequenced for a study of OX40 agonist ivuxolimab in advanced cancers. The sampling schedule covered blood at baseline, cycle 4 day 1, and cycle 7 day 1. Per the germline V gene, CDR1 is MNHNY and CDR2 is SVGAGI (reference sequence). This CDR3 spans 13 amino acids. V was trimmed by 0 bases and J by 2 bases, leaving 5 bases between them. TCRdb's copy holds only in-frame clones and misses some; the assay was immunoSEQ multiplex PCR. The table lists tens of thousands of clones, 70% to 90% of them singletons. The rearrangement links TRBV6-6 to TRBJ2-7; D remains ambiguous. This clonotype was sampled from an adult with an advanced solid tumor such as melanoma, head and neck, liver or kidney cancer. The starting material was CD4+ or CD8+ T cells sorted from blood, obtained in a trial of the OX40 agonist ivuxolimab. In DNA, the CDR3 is TGTGCCAGCAGTTACTCGGGCCCCTACGAGCAGTACTTC. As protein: CASSYSGPYEQYF.